Included here is one TCR beta chain sequence, with context. The target antigen is unknown. These data belong to a study of T cell clonotyping in hematopoietic cell transplantation. General study findings and limits: Few recipient clonotypes overlapped donors; over 95% were de novo at given depth. Higher Inverse Simpson Index values in graft donor and pretransplant recipient predicted broader posttransplant TCR diversity. Pathologically expanded recipient clonotypes increased progressively from day 30 to day 180 as diversity fell.

V trimming: 5 bases; J trimming: 7 bases; junction bases outside the gene matches: 3. The CDR3 covers 13 residues. Per the germline V gene, CDR1 is SQVTM and CDR2 is ANQGSEA. TCRdb keeps only in-frame clones here, not all; method: immunoSEQ multiplex PCR. This table holds 35,000 to 45,000 clones, 75% to 90% found once. This receptor was taken from a woman between 40 and 55 years old in good health. Some clones in this sample may be carry-over from other donors' samples. The chain is built from TRBV29-1 and TRBJ2-2; 11 nucleotides align to TRBD2. Input material: peripheral blood mononuclear cells. Here the CDR3 DNA reads TGCAGCGTTCTAGCGGGAGGAAGCGGGGAGCTGTTTTTT. Residues: CSVLAGGSGELFF.